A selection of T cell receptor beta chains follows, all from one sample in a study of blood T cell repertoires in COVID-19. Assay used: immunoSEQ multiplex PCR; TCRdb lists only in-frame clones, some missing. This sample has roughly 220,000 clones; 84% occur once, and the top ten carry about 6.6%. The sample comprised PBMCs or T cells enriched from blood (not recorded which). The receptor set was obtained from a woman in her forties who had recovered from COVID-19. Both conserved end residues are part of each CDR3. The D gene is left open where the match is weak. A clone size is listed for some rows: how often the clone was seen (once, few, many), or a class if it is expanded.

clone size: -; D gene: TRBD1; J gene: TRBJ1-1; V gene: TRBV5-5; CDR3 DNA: TGTGCCAGCATGGTTGGAGGGGGCTTCGCTGAAGCTTTCTTT; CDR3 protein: CASMVGGGFAEAFF
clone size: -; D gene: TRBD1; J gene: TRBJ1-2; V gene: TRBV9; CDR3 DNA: TGTGCCAGCAGCTCCGGACAGGGCAGTGGCTACACCTTC; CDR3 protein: CASSSGQGSGYTF
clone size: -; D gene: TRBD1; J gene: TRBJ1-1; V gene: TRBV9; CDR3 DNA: TGTGCCAGCAGCGCCCAGGGGGAGAGCACTGAAGCTTTCTTT; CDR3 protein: CASSAQGESTEAFF
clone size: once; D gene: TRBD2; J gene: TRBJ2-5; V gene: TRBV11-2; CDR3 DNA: TGTGCCAGCACCACGGGGGGGGCAGAGACCCAGTACTTC; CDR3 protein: CASTTGGAETQYF
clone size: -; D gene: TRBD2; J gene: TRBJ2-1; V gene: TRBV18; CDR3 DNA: TGTGCCAGCTCACCAGGGCCTAGCGGGAGAGATGAGCAGTTCTTC; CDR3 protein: CASSPGPSGRDEQFF
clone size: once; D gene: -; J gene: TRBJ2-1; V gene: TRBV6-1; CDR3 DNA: TGTGCCAGCAGTGAAATTGAAGGGGCTGAGCAGTTCTTC; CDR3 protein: CASSEIEGAEQFF
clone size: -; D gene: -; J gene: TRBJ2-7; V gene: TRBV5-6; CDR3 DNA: TGTGCCAGCAGCTCGTATAGGGTCGAGGGTGAGCAGTACTTC; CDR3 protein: CASSSYRVEGEQYF
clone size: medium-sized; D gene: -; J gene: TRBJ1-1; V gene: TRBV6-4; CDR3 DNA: TGTGCCAGCACCCCCGCACCCGACACGCCGACTGAAGCTTTCTTT; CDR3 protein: CASTPAPDTPTEAFF
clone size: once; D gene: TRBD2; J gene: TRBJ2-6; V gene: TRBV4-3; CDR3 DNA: TGCGCCAGCAGCCTTCTAGCGGGGGGCCAGGGGGCCAACGTCCTGACTTTC; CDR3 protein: CASSLLAGGQGANVLTF
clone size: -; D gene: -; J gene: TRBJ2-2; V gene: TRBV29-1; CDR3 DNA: TGCAGCGTCTCGGGAGCGACCGGGGAGCTGTTTTTT; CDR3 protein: CSVSGATGELFF
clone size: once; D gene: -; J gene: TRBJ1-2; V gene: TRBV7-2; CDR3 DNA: TGTGCCAGCAGCCCGGAAGGCAGGGATGGCTACACCTTC; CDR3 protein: CASSPEGRDGYTF
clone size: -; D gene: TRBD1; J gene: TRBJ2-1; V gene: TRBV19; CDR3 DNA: TGTGCCAGTAGTAGCCAGAGGACAGGGAGGTACAATGAGCAGTTCTTC; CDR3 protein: CASSSQRTGRYNEQFF
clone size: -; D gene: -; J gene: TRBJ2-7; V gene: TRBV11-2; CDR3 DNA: TGTGCCAGCAGCTCAGCCTACGAGCAGTACTTC; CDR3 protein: CASSSAYEQYF
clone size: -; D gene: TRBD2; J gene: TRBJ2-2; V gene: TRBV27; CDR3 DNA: TGTGCCAGCGCCTATGAAAGCGGGAGTCATGGCACCGGGGAGCTGTTTTTT; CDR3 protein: CASAYESGSHGTGELFF
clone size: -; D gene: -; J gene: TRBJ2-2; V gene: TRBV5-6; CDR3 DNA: TGTGCCAGCAGCCCCTGGCCACGCGGGGAGCTGTTTTTT; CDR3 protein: CASSPWPRGELFF
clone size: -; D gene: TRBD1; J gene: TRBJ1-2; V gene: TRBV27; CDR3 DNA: TGTGCCAGCAGTTTATCGGGACAGGGGGCCTATGGCTACACCTTC; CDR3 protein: CASSLSGQGAYGYTF
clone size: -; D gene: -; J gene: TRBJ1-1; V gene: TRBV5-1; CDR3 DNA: TGCGCCAGCAGCGCTACAGGGAACACTGAAGCTTTCTTT; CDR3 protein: CASSATGNTEAFF
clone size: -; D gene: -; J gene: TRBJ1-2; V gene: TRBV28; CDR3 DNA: TGTGCCAGCAGTTTACTCCTTAGCCCGGCTGGCTACACCTTC; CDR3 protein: CASSLLLSPAGYTF
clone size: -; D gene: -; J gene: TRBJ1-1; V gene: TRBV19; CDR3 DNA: TGTGCCAGTAGTATGAATCAGGGCACTGAAGCTTTCTTT; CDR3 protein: CASSMNQGTEAFF
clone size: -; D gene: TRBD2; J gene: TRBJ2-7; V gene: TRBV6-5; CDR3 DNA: TGTGCCAGCAGGGGACTAGCGGGAGTCGAGCAGTACTTC; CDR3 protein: CASRGLAGVEQYF
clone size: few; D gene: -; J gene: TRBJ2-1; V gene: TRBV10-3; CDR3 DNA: TGTGCCATCAATGCGGGTGCCTACAATGAGCAGTTCTTC; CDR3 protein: CAINAGAYNEQFF
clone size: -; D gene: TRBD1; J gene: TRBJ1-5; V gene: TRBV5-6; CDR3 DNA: TGTGCCAGCAGCATACAGGGGGCATTTCAGCCCCAGCATTTT; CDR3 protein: CASSIQGAFQPQHF
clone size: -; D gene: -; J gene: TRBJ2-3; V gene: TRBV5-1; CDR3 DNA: TGCGCCAGCAGCTTGGCCGGAGGGAGAGGGGCAGATACGCAGTATTTT; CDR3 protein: CASSLAGGRGADTQYF
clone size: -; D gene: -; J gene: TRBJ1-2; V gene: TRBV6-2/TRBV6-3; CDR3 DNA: TGTGCCAGCACCCCATGGACAGTCGATGGCTACACCTTC; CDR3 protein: CASTPWTVDGYTF
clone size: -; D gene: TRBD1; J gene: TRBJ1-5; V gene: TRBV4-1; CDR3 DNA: TGCGCCAGCAGCCGCGGACAGGGTGGCAATCAGCCCCAGCATTTT; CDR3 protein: CASSRGQGGNQPQHF
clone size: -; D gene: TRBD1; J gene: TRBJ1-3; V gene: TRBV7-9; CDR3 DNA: TGTGCCAGCAGCCCTCCCGGGACAGCCTCTGGAAACACCATATATTTT; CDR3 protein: CASSPPGTASGNTIYF
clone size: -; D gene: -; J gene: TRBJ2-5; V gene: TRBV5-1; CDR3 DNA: TGCGCCAGCTCGGGCGGAGGGTTAGAGACCCAGTACTTC; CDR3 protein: CASSGGGLETQYF
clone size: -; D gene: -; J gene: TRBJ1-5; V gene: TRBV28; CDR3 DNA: TGTGCCAGCAGTTTAGGAGGGAGCAATCAGCCCCAGCATTTT; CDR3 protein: CASSLGGSNQPQHF
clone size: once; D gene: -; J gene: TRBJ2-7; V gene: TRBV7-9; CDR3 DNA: TGTGCCAGCAGCTTAGACATCAGCGTCAAAGAGCAGTACTTC; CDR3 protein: CASSLDISVKEQYF
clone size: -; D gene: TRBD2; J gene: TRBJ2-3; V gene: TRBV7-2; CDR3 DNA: TGTGCCAGCAGCCCACGGACTAGCGGCAAAGATACGCAGTATTTT; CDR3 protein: CASSPRTSGKDTQYF
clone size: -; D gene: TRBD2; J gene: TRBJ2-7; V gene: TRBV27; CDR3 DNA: TGTGCCAGCAGTTTATCGATTGCGGGAGGTAGCGGGCACGAGCAGTACTTC; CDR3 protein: CASSLSIAGGSGHEQYF
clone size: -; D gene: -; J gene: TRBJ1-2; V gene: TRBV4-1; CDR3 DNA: TGCGCCAGCAGCCAGAACCCTAGTGAAGCTAACTATGGCTACACCTTC; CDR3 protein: CASSQNPSEANYGYTF
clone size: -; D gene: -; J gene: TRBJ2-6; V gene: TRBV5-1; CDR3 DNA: TGCGCCAGCAGCCCGGGGACAACCTTTACCAACGTCCTGACTTTC; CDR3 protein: CASSPGTTFTNVLTF
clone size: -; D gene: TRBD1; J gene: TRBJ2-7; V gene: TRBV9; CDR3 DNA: TGTGCCAGCAGCGTAGAAGGGACAGCCGACGAGCAGTACTTC; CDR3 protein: CASSVEGTADEQYF
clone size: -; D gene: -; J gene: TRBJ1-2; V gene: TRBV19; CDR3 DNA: TGTGCCAGTACCACGGCGGATTCTAACTATGGCTACACCTTC; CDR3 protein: CASTTADSNYGYTF
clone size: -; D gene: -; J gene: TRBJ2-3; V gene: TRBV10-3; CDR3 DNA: TGTGCCATCTCGGCGGGCTCCCTCACAGATACGCAGTATTTT; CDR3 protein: CAISAGSLTDTQYF
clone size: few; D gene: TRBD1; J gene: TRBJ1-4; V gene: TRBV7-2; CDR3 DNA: TGTGCCAGCAGCCGGGGGAAGGGGGCGGCTAATGAAAAACTGTTTTTT; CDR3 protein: CASSRGKGAANEKLFF
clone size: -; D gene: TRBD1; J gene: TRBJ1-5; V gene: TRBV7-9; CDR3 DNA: TGTGCCAGCAGCTCCCAACAGGGGATGGATCAGCCCCAGCATTTT; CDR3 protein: CASSSQQGMDQPQHF
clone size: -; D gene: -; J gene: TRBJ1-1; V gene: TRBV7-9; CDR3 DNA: TGTGCCAGCAGCCCACGAGTGAACACTGAAGCTTTCTTT; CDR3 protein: CASSPRVNTEAFF
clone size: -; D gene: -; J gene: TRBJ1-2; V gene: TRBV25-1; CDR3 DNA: TGTGCCAGCAGTGTATCCGGGGATGGCTACACCTTC; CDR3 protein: CASSVSGDGYTF
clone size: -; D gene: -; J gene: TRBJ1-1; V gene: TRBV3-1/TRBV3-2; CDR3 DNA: TGTGCCAGCAGCCAAGATCAGGGAAGGGCATCTTTCTTT; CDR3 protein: CASSQDQGRASFF
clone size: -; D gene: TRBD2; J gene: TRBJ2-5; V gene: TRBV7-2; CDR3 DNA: TGTGCCAGCAGCTTAAGCGGGACTAGCGGGAGTTGGGAGACCCAGTACTTC; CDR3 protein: CASSLSGTSGSWETQYF
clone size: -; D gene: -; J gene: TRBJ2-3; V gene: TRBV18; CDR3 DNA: TGTGCCAGCTCACCACCCAGTAACACAGATACGCAGTATTTT; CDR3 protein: CASSPPSNTDTQYF
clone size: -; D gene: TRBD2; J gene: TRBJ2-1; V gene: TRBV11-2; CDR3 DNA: TGTGCCAGCAGCCGCGGGAGTTTGAATGAGCAGTTCTTC; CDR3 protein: CASSRGSLNEQFF
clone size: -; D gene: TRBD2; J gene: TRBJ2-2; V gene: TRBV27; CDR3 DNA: TGTGCCAGCAGTTTTGGCCCGGGAGGCGCCGGGGAGCTGTTTTTT; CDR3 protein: CASSFGPGGAGELFF
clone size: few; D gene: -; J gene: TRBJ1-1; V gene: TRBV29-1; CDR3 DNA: TGCAGCGTTGAAAGGGGCTACACTGAAGCTTTCTTT; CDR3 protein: CSVERGYTEAFF